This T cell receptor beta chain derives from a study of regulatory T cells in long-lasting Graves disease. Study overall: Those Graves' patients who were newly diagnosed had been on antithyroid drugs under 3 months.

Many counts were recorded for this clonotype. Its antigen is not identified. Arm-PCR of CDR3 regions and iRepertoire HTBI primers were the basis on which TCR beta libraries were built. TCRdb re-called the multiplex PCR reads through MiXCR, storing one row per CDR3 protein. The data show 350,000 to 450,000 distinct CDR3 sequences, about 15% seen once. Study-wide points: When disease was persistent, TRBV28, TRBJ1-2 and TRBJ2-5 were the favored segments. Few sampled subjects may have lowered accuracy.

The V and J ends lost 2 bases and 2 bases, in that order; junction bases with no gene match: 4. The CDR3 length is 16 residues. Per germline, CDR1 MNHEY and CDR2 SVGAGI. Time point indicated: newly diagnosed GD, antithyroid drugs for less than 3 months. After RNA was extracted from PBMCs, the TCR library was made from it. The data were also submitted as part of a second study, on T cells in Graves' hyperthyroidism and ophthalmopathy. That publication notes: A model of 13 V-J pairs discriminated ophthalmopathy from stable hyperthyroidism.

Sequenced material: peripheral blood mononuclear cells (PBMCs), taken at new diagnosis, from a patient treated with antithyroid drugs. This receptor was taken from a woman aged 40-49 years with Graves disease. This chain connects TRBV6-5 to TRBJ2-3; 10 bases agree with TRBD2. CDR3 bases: TGTGCCAGCAGTTACACAGCGGGAGGGTACACAGATACGCAGTATTTT. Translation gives CASSYTAGGYTDTQYF.